The 11 T cell receptor beta chains given below trace back to one sample, sequenced in a study of human T cells and chemical hapten exposure. Regarding time point: patch test 1, 2 weeks after DPC sensitization. Treatment defined: therapeutic diphenylcyclopropenone sensitization with weekly scalp DPC. Using its own MiXCR run on the RACE reads, TCRdb lists one record per CDR3 protein. The sample includes a few hundred thousand distinct CDR3 sequences, approximately 5.1% of them seen just once. The starting material was whole blood, obtained in connection with sensitization to the hapten diphenylcyclopropenone (DPC). These receptor sequences come from a woman in her forties or fifties with alopecia areata. Some clones in this sample may be carry-over from other donors' samples.

This clonotype has just a few counts. The rearrangement joins TRBV12-3 or TRBV12-4 to TRBJ2-5, with a possible D match to TRBD2 (6 bases). This CDR3 region has 13 residues. V was shortened by 2 bases and J by 5 bases, with 9 bases between the two germline ends. In DNA form, the CDR3 reads TGTGCCAGCAGTTTAAAGGCGGGGGAGACCCAGTACTTC. Its translation is CASSLKAGETQYF.

This chain uses TRBV9 with TRBJ2-1, with TRBD1 matching over 7 bases. CDR3 size: 16 residues. After removal of 3 bases from V and 8 bases from J, the junction contained 14 bases not matched to a gene. Germline V lookup: CDR1 SGDLS, CDR2 YYNGEE. The CDR3 DNA reads as TGTGCCAGCAGCGAGAAGACAGGGAAAGGATTCGATGAGCAGTTCTTC. Amino acids: CASSEKTGKGFDEQFF.

In this sample, this clonotype turned up many times. The chain recombines TRBV14 with TRBJ1-4, with a weak D call TRBD1 (5 bases). V gave up 8 bases and J gave up 13 bases, with 17 bases separating them. CDR3 size: 12 residues. The germline V gene encodes CDR1 SGHDN and CDR2 FVKESK. The CDR3 loop reads CASARDAGVLFF. The CDR3 DNA is TGTGCCAGCGCAAGGGACGCCGGGGTACTGTTTTTT.

The J gene is TRBJ2-3, the V gene TRBV6-6, with D possibly TRBD1 on 6 matching bases. Germline loops: CDR1 MNHNY, CDR2 SVGAGI (reference sequence). Deletions cut 0 bases from V and 0 bases from J, with 10 bases between. This CDR3 is built from 16 residues. CDR3 DNA: TGTGCCAGCAGTTACTCCCCGGGACAAAGCACAGATACGCAGTATTTT. This sequence encodes CASSYSPGQSTDTQYF.

This clonotype was picked up many times. The chain has TRBV2 and TRBJ2-2; TRBD1 aligns across 7 bases. CDR3 length equals 17 residues. Germline V gene sequence: CDR1 SNHLY, CDR2 FYNNEI. Losses at the gene ends were 4 bases for V and 2 bases for J; bases not matched to a gene: 10. CDR3 in amino acids: CASSVSRDRFNTGELFF. In nucleotides, the CDR3 is TGTGCCAGCAGTGTATCCCGGGACAGATTTAACACCGGGGAGCTGTTTTTT.

This clonotype appeared many times. The chain has TRBV29-1 and TRBJ2-5; no reliable D call. V was cut by 3 bases and J by 3 bases, with 11 bases left in between. This CDR3 spans 13 amino acids. Germline V gene sequence: CDR1 SQVTM, CDR2 ANQGSEA. Written as DNA, the CDR3 is TGCAGCGTTGAGGCCTCCCTCAAAGAGACCCAGTACTTC. This translates into CSVEASLKETQYF. Full variable domain (missing parts from reference TRBV29-1 and TRBJ2-5): SAVISQKPSRDICQRGTSLTIQCQVDSQVTMMFWYRQQPGQSLTLIATANQGSEATYESGFVIDKFPISRPNLTFSTLTVSNMSPEDSSIYLCSVEASLKETQYFGPGTRLLVL.

This clonotype was found many times. The rearrangement joins TRBV6-2 or TRBV6-3 to TRBJ2-7; D is ambiguous. Trimming took 2 bases from V and 5 from J, leaving 7 bases between them. The germline V gene has CDR1 MNHEY and CDR2 SVGEGT. The CDR3 runs to 12 residues. In DNA form, the CDR3 reads TGTGCCAGCAGTTACCCCCGGGACGAGCAGTACTTC. This encodes CASSYPRDEQYF.

In this sample, this clonotype turned up many times. The J gene is TRBJ1-6, the V gene TRBV7-8; no reliable D call. V shed 5 bases and J shed 10 bases, with 18 bases lying between them. CDR3 length: 15 amino acids. Germline V lookup: CDR1 SGHVS, CDR2 FQNEAQ. CDR3 nucleotides: TGTGCCAGCAGCCTCGGGTCTTCAGGAGGGTCACCCCTCCACTTT. It encodes CASSLGSSGGSPLHF.

This clonotype has ten or more counts. The chain carries TRBV7-3 and TRBJ2-1; D is tentatively TRBD1 or TRBD2 (6 bases each). CDR3 size: 15 residues. Germline CDR1 and CDR2: SGHTA and FQGTGA. V lost 1 base and J lost 2, with 9 bases in between. The chain's CDR3 is CASSLNGGTYNEQFF. The CDR3 nucleotides read TGTGCCAGCAGCTTAAACGGGGGCACCTACAATGAGCAGTTCTTC.

The rearrangement links TRBV5-5 to TRBJ1-4; 9 bases agree with TRBD1. With V trimmed by 2 bases and J by 5 bases, 7 bases remained unmatched. From germline, CDR1 is SGHKS and CDR2 YYEKEE (reference sequence). The CDR3 has 16 amino acids. CDR3: CASSFGDRAFNEKLFF. CDR3 sequence (DNA): TGTGCCAGCAGCTTCGGGGACAGGGCCTTCAATGAAAAACTGTTTTTT. The full variable domain, rest sourced from reference TRBV5-5 and TRBJ1-4, is DAGVTQSPTHLIKTRGQQVTLRCSPISGHKSVSWYQQVLGQGPQFIFQYYEKEERGRGNFPDRFSARQFPNYSSELNVNALLLGDSALYLCASSFGDRAFNEKLFFGSGTQLSVL.

This sequence joins TRBV7-9 and TRBJ1-1; D call uncertain. The CDR3 has 12 residues. Germline CDR1 reads SEHNR; CDR2 reads FQNEAQ (reference sequence). The ends were cut back, 5 bases at V and 3 bases at J, with 7 bases in the middle. For the CDR3, the DNA is TGTGCCAGCAGCGTGACGGACACTGAAGCTTTCTTT. Translation gives CASSVTDTEAFF.